These 32 T cell receptor beta chains share one sample of origin, sequenced in a study of blood T cell repertoires in COVID-19. Clones were sequenced by immunoSEQ multiplex PCR, and TCRdb holds only the in-frame ones, with some missing. The data show about 110,000 clones, approximately 78% seen once. Sequencing was performed on peripheral blood. Source of these receptors: a man between 65 and 85 years old with acute or convalescent COVID-19.

This clone was picked up one time. V and J are TRBV5-1 and TRBJ2-6; tentatively, D is TRBD1 (6 bases). CDR3 size: 17 residues. From germline, CDR1 is SGHRS and CDR2 YFSETQ. With 3 bases removed from V and 0 bases from J, the gap between germline ends came to 13 bases. CDR3 protein: CASSWGPGASGANVLTF. The CDR3 region has the DNA TGCGCCAGCAGCTGGGGGCCAGGGGCCTCTGGGGCCAACGTCCTGACTTTC.

This clone was seen a single time. V usage is TRBV18 and J usage is TRBJ2-3; 8 bases align to TRBD1. V was pared by 4 bases and J by 0 bases, with 3 bases of the junction left unmatched. There are 15 residues in the CDR3. In germline, CDR1 is KGHSH, CDR2 LQKENI. The CDR3 DNA sequence: TGTGCCAGCTCACGAGGACAGGGTAGCACAGATACGCAGTATTTT. Translating it yields CASSRGQGSTDTQYF.

V is TRBV6-6 and J is TRBJ2-1, with 7 bases lining up with TRBD2. The length of the CDR3 is 16 residues. Per the germline V gene, CDR1 is MNHNY and CDR2 is SVGAGI (reference sequence). V was pared by 1 base and J by 2 bases, with 5 bases of the junction left unmatched. The CDR3 DNA reads TGTGCCAGCAGTTACTTGACTAGCACAGCCTACAATGAGCAGTTCTTC. It yields the protein CASSYLTSTAYNEQFF.

This clone is a singleton in its sample. The chain joins TRBV7-2 to TRBJ1-6; D might be TRBD1 (6 bases). V gave up 1 base and J gave up 6 bases, with 10 bases separating them. Germline V gene lookup returns CDR1 SGHTA and CDR2 FQGNSA. The CDR3 has 15 residues. The CDR3 protein is CASSLDRAPNSPLHF. The CDR3 bases are TGTGCCAGCAGCTTAGACAGGGCCCCTAATTCACCCCTCCACTTT. Complete variable domain (other parts from reference TRBV7-2 and TRBJ1-6): GAGVSQSPSNKVTEKGKDVELRCDPISGHTALYWYRQSLGQGLEFLIYFQGNSAPDKSGLPSDRFSAERTGGSVSTLTIQRTQQEDSAVYLCASSLDRAPNSPLHFGNGTRLTVT.

The rearrangement uses TRBV12-3 or TRBV12-4 and TRBJ2-7, with D maybe TRBD1 (5 bases). The V and J ends lost 5 bases and 6 bases respectively, with 11 bases between them. This CDR3 has 12 amino acids. The CDR3 is CASSQKGFEQYF. The CDR3 DNA is TGTGCCAGCAGTCAAAAGGGGTTCGAGCAGTACTTC.

This clone was recorded once. The rearrangement uses TRBV28 and TRBJ1-2; 8 bases are a match to TRBD1. V trimming: 3 bases; J trimming: 2 bases; junction bases outside the gene matches: 5. Germline V lookup: CDR1 MDHEN, CDR2 SYDVKM. This CDR3 is built from 15 residues. The CDR3 reads CASSFPTGVNYGYTF. In DNA form, the CDR3 reads TGTGCCAGCAGTTTCCCGACAGGGGTCAACTATGGCTACACCTTC.

This sequence joins TRBV5-1 and TRBJ2-5, with D possibly matching TRBD2 (6 bases). The CDR3 runs to 13 residues. The V end was cut by 4 bases, the J end by 6 bases, with 13 bases between. The V gene's germline CDR1 is SGHRS and CDR2 YFSETQ. The CDR3: CASSGQEGKTQYF. For the CDR3, the DNA is TGCGCCAGCAGCGGGCAGGAGGGTAAGACCCAGTACTTC.

This chain uses TRBV7-8 with TRBJ2-7; no clear D. Germline-derived CDR1 and CDR2 are SGHVS and FQNEAQ. This CDR3 contains 15 residues. Trimming took 2 bases from V and 4 from J, leaving 15 bases between them. CDR3 sequence: CASSLSRTPLYEQYF. The CDR3 DNA follows: TGTGCCAGCAGCTTAAGCCGAACTCCGTTGTACGAGCAGTACTTC.

This sequence joins TRBV5-5 and TRBJ1-2; the D gene is possibly TRBD1 (6 bases). The V and J ends lost 3 bases and 3 bases respectively, with 27 bases between them. The CDR3 is 19 residues long. CDR1 and CDR2 from the germline V gene are SGHKS and YYEKEE (reference sequence). CDR3 in amino acids: CASSSPDRVGPRADYGYTF. In DNA form, the CDR3 reads TGTGCCAGCAGCTCCCCGGACAGAGTTGGGCCGAGGGCCGACTATGGCTACACCTTC.

The genes are TRBV5-5 and TRBJ2-6; 8 bases fit TRBD1. This CDR3 has 17 amino acids. V trimming: 2 bases; J trimming: 2 bases; junction bases outside the gene matches: 6. The germline CDR1 and CDR2 sequences are SGHKS and YYEKEE (reference sequence). The CDR3 here is CASSFPQGATGANVLTF. DNA for the CDR3: TGTGCCAGCAGCTTTCCCCAGGGGGCCACTGGGGCCAACGTCCTGACTTTC.

The chain couples TRBV30 to TRBJ2-5, with 8 nucleotides matching TRBD1. The V gene's germline CDR1 is GTSNPN and CDR2 SVGIG (reference sequence). Trimming removed 2 bases from V and 4 bases from J; junction bases left unmatched: 6. This CDR3 has 14 amino acids. As DNA, the CDR3 is TGTGCCTGGAGTCCAGGGGGCGCAGGAGAGACCCAGTACTTC. This translates into CAWSPGGAGETQYF. The complete variable domain, with remaining parts taken from reference TRBV30 and TRBJ2-5, reads SQTIHQWPATLVQPVGSPLSLECTVEGTSNPNLYWYRQAAGRGLQLLFYSVGIGQISSEVPQNLSASRPQDRQFILSSKKLLLSDSGFYLCAWSPGGAGETQYFGPGTRLLVL.

The rearrangement links TRBV4-1 to TRBJ2-7, with D perhaps matching TRBD1 (6 bases). This CDR3 contains 15 residues. The germline V gene has CDR1 MGHRA and CDR2 YSYEKL. Trimming left V 0 bases short and J 2 bases short, with 11 bases between. The chain's CDR3 is CASSQEGGRPYEQYF. In DNA form, the CDR3 reads TGCGCCAGCAGCCAAGAAGGGGGAAGACCCTACGAGCAGTACTTC.

This clone was observed a few times. V usage is TRBV28 and J usage is TRBJ2-7; 8 nucleotides match TRBD1. V shed 5 bases and J 2 bases; nucleotides not matched to a gene: 8. This CDR3 has 15 amino acids. Germline values: CDR1 MDHEN, CDR2 SYDVKM. DNA of the CDR3: TGTGCCAGCAGTCGTCTAGACAGGGGTGCCTACGAGCAGTACTTC. Its translation: CASSRLDRGAYEQYF.

The CDR3 nucleotides read TGTGCCATCAAGATGGCTAGCGGGATAGTCCCAGATACGCAGTATTTT. As protein: CAIKMASGIVPDTQYF. This rearrangement joins TRBV10-3 to TRBJ2-3; 9 bases are a match to TRBD2. J lost 4 bases, V lost 7 bases, and 12 bases had no gene match. The CDR3 runs to 16 residues. CDR1 is ENHRY, CDR2 SYGVKD, per germline.

The chain employs TRBV7-9 and TRBJ1-1, with 8 nucleotides matching TRBD1. Trimming at V came to 4 bases and at J to 5 bases, leaving 6 bases not matched to a gene. The germline CDR1 and CDR2 sequences are SEHNR and FQNEAQ (reference sequence). This CDR3 has 14 residues. The CDR3 DNA reads TGTGCCAGCAGCTCGCAGGGGGCAGAGACTGAAGCTTTCTTT. This encodes CASSSQGAETEAFF.

This clone was seen only a few times. This sequence joins TRBV5-8 and TRBJ1-5, with 7 nucleotides matching TRBD1. V gave up 4 bases and J gave up 6 bases; unmatched junction bases: 10. The germline gives CDR1 SGHTS, CDR2 YDEGEE. CDR3 length equals 15 residues. CDR3 DNA: TGTGCCAGCAGCCCCCAGGGGGTCGTCGGTCAGCCCCAGCATTTT. Translation gives CASSPQGVVGQPQHF.

The chain carries TRBV3-1 (or the pseudogene TRBV3-2) and TRBJ2-3; 8 bases line up with TRBD2. V was pared by 4 bases and J by 0 bases, with 3 bases of the junction left unmatched. Germline assignment: CDR1 LGHDT and CDR2 YNNKEL (reference sequence). This CDR3 is built from 15 residues. This CDR3 reads CASSRGGRSTDTQYF. CDR3 nucleotides: TGTGCCAGCAGCCGCGGGGGGCGCAGCACAGATACGCAGTATTTT.

The chain links TRBV18 to TRBJ1-5; D is possibly TRBD1 (5 bases). Germline V gene data show CDR1 as KGHSH and CDR2 as LQKENI. The V end was cut by 3 bases, the J end by 5 bases, with 14 bases between. CDR3 length equals 15 residues. The CDR3 DNA sequence: TGTGCCAGCTCACCGGTGGGAGGGGACGATCAGCCCCAGCATTTT. Its protein product is CASSPVGGDDQPQHF.

The chain has TRBV28 and TRBJ2-1, with 10 bases fitting TRBD1. The CDR3 has 14 residues. Germline V CDR1 and CDR2: MDHEN, SYDVKM. Trimming at V came to 3 bases and at J to 7 bases, leaving 3 bases not matched to a gene. DNA for the CDR3: TGTGCCAGCAGTTTGGGACAGGGGCGAAATGAGCAGTTCTTC. Translation gives CASSLGQGRNEQFF. The full variable domain, completed using reference TRBV28 and TRBJ2-1, is DVKVTQSSRYLVKRTGEKVFLECVQDMDHENMFWYRQDPGLGLRLIYFSYDVKMKEKGDIPEGYSVSREKKERFSLILESASTNQTSMYLCASSLGQGRNEQFFGPGTRLTVL.

The V call is TRBV5-6, the J call TRBJ1-6, with D possibly TRBD1 on 5 matching bases. V lost 3 bases, J lost 9 bases, and 22 bases lay in between. Germline CDR1 and CDR2: SGHDT and YYEEEE. This CDR3 comprises 17 residues. In nucleotides, the CDR3 is TGTGCCAGCAGCTCCGGGACGGCAGCTGGGGGGATTTCACCCCTCCACTTT. It codes for CASSSGTAAGGISPLHF.

This chain links TRBV3-1 (or the pseudogene TRBV3-2) with TRBJ1-5; 7 bases line up with TRBD1. The CDR3 runs to 17 residues. The J segment lost 4 bases and the V segment lost 1 base, leaving 10 bases of the junction unmatched. CDR1 LGHDT and CDR2 YNNKEL come from the germline V gene (reference sequence). The CDR3 nucleotides are TGTGCCAGCAGCCAAGGAGGTCGGACAGGTTTTAATCAGCCCCAGCATTTT. This gives the protein CASSQGGRTGFNQPQHF.

This clone appeared a few times. The V call is TRBV7-3, the J call TRBJ2-1; 11 bases are shared with TRBD1. Germline V CDR1 and CDR2: SGHTA, FQGTGA. This CDR3 has 16 residues. The trim removed 4 bases at V and 7 bases at J, leaving 9 bases unmatched. Written as DNA, the CDR3 is TGTGCCAGCAGCTCCCCCGGGACAGGGGGAGTGAATGAGCAGTTCTTC. Protein: CASSSPGTGGVNEQFF.

CDR3: CASKAGGGETQYF. The CDR3 DNA follows: TGTGCCAGCAAAGCGGGAGGGGGTGAGACCCAGTACTTC. This chain joins TRBV2 and TRBJ2-5; 10 bases are a match to TRBD2. The CDR3 is 13 amino acids. Trimming removed 7 bases from V and 5 bases from J; junction bases left unmatched: 4. Germline values: CDR1 SNHLY, CDR2 FYNNEI.

This sequence joins TRBV12-3 or TRBV12-4 and TRBJ1-1; perhaps TRBD1 as D (6 bases). The CDR3 runs to 11 residues. Trimming took off 6 bases at V and 8 bases at J, with 10 bases between the two ends. CDR3 in amino acids: CASSPDREAFF. CDR3 DNA sequence: TGTGCCAGCAGCCCCGACAGGGAAGCTTTCTTT.

This chain connects TRBV28 to TRBJ1-4; the D is unclear. The ends were cut back, 8 bases at V and 7 bases at J, with 11 bases in the middle. CDR1 and CDR2 (germline): MDHEN, SYDVKM. There are 12 residues in the CDR3. In nucleotides, the CDR3 is TGTGCCAGCGGGCTGACCCGTGAAAAACTGTTTTTT. It encodes CASGLTREKLFF.

The chain joins TRBV28 to TRBJ1-6; D might be TRBD1 (5 bases). Trimming removed 5 bases at V and 11 bases at J, with 7 bases between. There are 11 residues in the CDR3. Germline CDR1 is MDHEN and CDR2 is SYDVKM. This chain's CDR3 is CASSQGPPLHF. Written as DNA, the CDR3 is TGTGCCAGCAGTCAGGGCCCACCCCTCCACTTT.

In DNA form, the CDR3 reads TGTGCCAGTAGCCAAAATATTCCTACCTATGAGCAGTTCTTC. Its protein is CASSQNIPTYEQFF. V usage is TRBV19 and J usage is TRBJ2-1; D gene unclear. In germline, CDR1 is LNHDA, CDR2 SQIVND (reference sequence). The CDR3 is 14 amino acids. V was pared by 6 bases and J by 8 bases, with 17 bases between. Full variable domain (rest looked up from reference TRBV19 and TRBJ2-1): DGGITQSPKYLFRKEGQNVTLSCEQNLNHDAMYWYRQDPGQGLRLIYYSQIVNDFQKGDIAEGYSVSREKKESFPLTVTSAQKNPTAFYLCASSQNIPTYEQFFGPGTRLTVL.

The genes are TRBV9 and TRBJ1-2, with D unclear. This CDR3 has 14 residues. CDR1 SGDLS and CDR2 YYNGEE come from the germline V gene. The V end was cut by 0 bases, the J end by 9 bases, with 15 bases between. CDR3 amino acids: CASSVAPSAMSYTF. CDR3 DNA: TGTGCCAGCAGCGTAGCCCCCTCCGCTATGAGCTACACCTTC.

The sample holds one count of this clone. This sequence joins TRBV6-2 or TRBV6-3 and TRBJ1-1; the match to TRBD1 covers 10 bases. After removal of 5 bases from V and 2 bases from J, the junction contained 2 bases not matched to a gene. This CDR3 comprises 14 residues. From germline, CDR1 is MNHEY and CDR2 SVGEGT. The DNA for the CDR3 is TGTGCCAGCAGTCGGACAGGGGGAAACACTGAAGCTTTCTTT. Translation: CASSRTGGNTEAFF.

The rearrangement uses TRBV6-5 and TRBJ2-5; TRBD1 is a possible D gene (5 bases). The CDR3 has 16 amino acids. The germline CDR1 and CDR2 sequences are MNHEY and SVGAGI. V shed 2 bases and J shed 3 bases, with 16 bases lying between them. This chain's CDR3 is CASSYGPGRTKETQYF. Here the CDR3 DNA reads TGTGCCAGCAGTTACGGCCCAGGCCGGACAAAAGAGACCCAGTACTTC.

V is TRBV9 and J is TRBJ1-4; D gene uncertain. The CDR3 is 13 residues long. With 3 bases removed from V and 8 bases from J, the gap between germline ends came to 11 bases. Germline V gives CDR1 SGDLS, CDR2 YYNGEE. The CDR3 DNA is TGTGCCAGCAGCGCCTTTGGAGGAGAAAAACTGTTTTTT. It specifies CASSAFGGEKLFF.

The chain joins TRBV6-5 to TRBJ2-1; 8 bases align to TRBD2. The CDR3 length is 15 residues. Germline V gene sequence: CDR1 MNHEY, CDR2 SVGAGI. V was pared by 11 bases and J by 1 base, with 10 bases of the junction left unmatched. The CDR3 is CAGRSGSGSYNEQFF. CDR3 nucleotide sequence: TGTGCCGGACGAAGCGGGAGTGGTTCCTACAATGAGCAGTTCTTC.